This T cell receptor beta chain is from a study of T-cell reconstitution after alpha-beta-depleted transplantation in children. Study findings and constraints: By one year post-transplant, T-cell counts and diversity largely arose from T cells that were newly produced.

Germline CDR1 MNHNY, CDR2 SVGAGI (reference sequence). The length of the CDR3 is 13 residues. The germline V and J ends were trimmed by 6 bases and 6 bases, with 11 bases remaining between them. Molecular barcoding with unique molecular identifiers was used for the TCRbeta library. A single record per CDR3 protein comes from TCRdb applying MiXCR to the PCR reads. The data hold about 460,000 distinct CDR3 sequences, with 9.5% to 12% observed a single time. About this clonotype: The antigen is undetermined.

The chain carries TRBV6-6 and TRBJ2-2, with D uncertain. Source: PBMCs, mostly from graft donor cells, taken 180 days after TCRalphabeta/CD19-depleted stem cell transplant. This sequence originates from a female patient aged 2-9 years who had a stem cell transplant for aplastic anemia, so the T cells may come from the graft donor. The CDR3 nucleotides read TGTGCCAGCAGGACGAGTGATCCCGGGGAGCTGTTTTTT. Its translation is CASRTSDPGELFF.